This T cell receptor beta chain was captured in a study of CD8+CD57+ T cells in acquired aplastic anemia. Profiling that covered TCR beta VDJ and CDR3 relied on genomic DNA as its template. TCRdb processed the reads anew with MiXCR; each CDR3 protein has one entry. This table holds roughly 130,000 distinct CDR3 sequences, around 48% found once. V lost 5 bases, J lost 4 bases, and 4 bases stayed unmatched. There are 14 residues in the CDR3. CDR1 SGHTA and CDR2 FQGNSA come from the germline V gene. This clonotype has ten or more counts. This clonotype was obtained from a human donor in good health, serving as a control. The sequencing input was sorted CD4+, CD8+, or CD8+CD57+ T cells (not recorded which) from PBMCs. The chain uses TRBV7-2 and TRBJ1-4; 7 bases match TRBD1. CDR3 sequence reads: CASSRTGLNEKLFF. The CDR3 DNA reads as TGTGCCAGCAGCAGGACAGGACTTAATGAAAAACTGTTTTTT.